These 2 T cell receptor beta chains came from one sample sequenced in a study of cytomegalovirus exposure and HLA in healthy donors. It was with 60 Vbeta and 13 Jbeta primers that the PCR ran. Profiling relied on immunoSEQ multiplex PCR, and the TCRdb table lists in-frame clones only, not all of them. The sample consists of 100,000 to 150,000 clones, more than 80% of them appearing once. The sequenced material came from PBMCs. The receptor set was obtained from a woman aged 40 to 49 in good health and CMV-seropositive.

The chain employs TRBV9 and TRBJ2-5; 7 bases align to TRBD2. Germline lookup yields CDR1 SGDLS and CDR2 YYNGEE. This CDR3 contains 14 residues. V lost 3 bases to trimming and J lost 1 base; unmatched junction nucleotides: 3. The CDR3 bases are TGTGCCAGCAGCGAGGGACTATTCCAAGAGACCCAGTACTTC. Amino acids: CASSEGLFQETQYF.

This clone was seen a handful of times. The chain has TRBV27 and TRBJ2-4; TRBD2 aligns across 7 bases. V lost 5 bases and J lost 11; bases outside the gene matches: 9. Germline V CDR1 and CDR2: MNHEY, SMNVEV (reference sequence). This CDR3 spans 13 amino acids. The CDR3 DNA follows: TGTGCCAGCAGTGAAATTAGCGGGTCATTTCAGTACTTC. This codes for CASSEISGSFQYF.